This T cell receptor (beta chain) derives from a study of cytomegalovirus exposure and HLA in healthy donors. Findings and limits, study-wide: Researchers reported that a few CMV-associated chains were confirmed in vitro as CMV antigen-specific. In presence/absence analyses, roughly uniform sequencing depth across donors was assumed.

The CDR3 contains 17 residues. Germline CDR1 is MNHEY and CDR2 is SMNVEV (reference sequence). The V and J ends lost 4 bases and 5 bases, in that order; junction bases with no gene match: 9. Sampled while nominally healthy, donors likely had unrecorded immune exposures. A note on this clone: What it binds is unknown.

13 Jbeta primers and 60 Vbeta primers were used for the PCR. In the authors' methods: Unique TCR beta chains numbered about 80 million in a later analysis, with roughly 11 million shared. Libraries were prepared by immunoSEQ multiplex PCR; TCRdb keeps only in-frame clonotypes and omits some of them. V and J calls and clone size are those listed in that table; D and trimming were worked out from the DNA. Found here are roughly 200,000 clones, 82% of them singletons; the top ten hold 2.7%. This sequence joins TRBV27 and TRBJ2-1, with 12 bases matching TRBD2. The sequence came from a woman aged 40 to 50 in good health and CMV-seronegative. Input material: PBMCs. This chain's CDR3 is CASSWASGRAENNEQFF. In nucleotides, the CDR3 is TGTGCCAGCAGTTGGGCTAGCGGGAGGGCTGAAAACAATGAGCAGTTCTTC.